The entry that follows covers one TCR beta chain sequence. Its antigen is as yet unknown. From germline, CDR1 is SNHLY and CDR2 FYNNEI. The length of the CDR3 is 16 residues. This sample is drawn from a study of T cells expressing NK-cell markers. Across the whole study: Sequencing covered eight donors, seven HCMV-seropositive and one seronegative.

Overall study findings and caveats: Whether expanded NKG2C+ T cell clones recognized HCMV stayed uncertain. Dominant NKG2C+ clonotypes in a handful of donors made up about 1.0-8% of CD8+ T cells.

TCRdb re-called the 5' RACE reads and shows each CDR3 protein once, DNA omitted. Its listing shows about 260,000 distinct CDR3 sequences. The TCR sequence derives from a woman aged 18 to 75 in good health. The sequencing input was blood T cells: a sorted CD56 or NKG2C T cell subset, CD4+ or CD8+ T cells, or bulk PBMC T cells (not recorded which). This sequence joins TRBV2 and TRBJ2-1; TCRdb indicates TRBD1, and absent DNA this call remains unverified. CDR3 sequence: CASSATPLRSYNEQFF.